The 20 T cell receptor beta chains in this list originate from one sample, sequenced in a study of neurological immune-mediated disorders. One entry per CDR3 protein results from TCRdb running MiXCR on the 5' RACE reads. The sample lists some 46,000 distinct CDR3 sequences, under 13% occurring once. Source material: PBMCs. The receptor source for this set is a man between 65 and 85 years old with HTLV-1-associated myelopathy (HAM/TSP).

This clonotype came up many times. V usage is TRBV20-1 and J usage is TRBJ2-2; 11 positions match TRBD2. The length of the CDR3 is 18 residues. V lost 1 base, J lost 5 bases, and 12 bases stayed unmatched. Per germline, CDR1 DFQATT and CDR2 SNEGSKA (reference sequence). As DNA, the CDR3 is TGCAGTGCTAGAGGCATAACTAGCGGGAGTTTTGGAACCGGGGAGCTGTTTTTT. Protein: CSARGITSGSFGTGELFF.

Note on this clonotype: A much more abundant neighbour one base away suggests this may be a read error. This sequence joins TRBV6-2 or TRBV6-3 and TRBJ1-2; no clear D. CDR3 length equals 13 residues. CDR1 is MNHEY, CDR2 SVGEGT, per germline. Trimming cost V 10 bases and J 0 bases, with 12 bases left between them. The CDR3, as DNA: TGTGCCACCACCGCGCTGTCTAACTATGGCTACACCTTC. Its translation: CATTALSNYGYTF.

This clonotype was found many times. The chain has TRBV6-5 and TRBJ2-7; tentative D call: TRBD2 (6 bases). Germline lookup yields CDR1 MNHEY and CDR2 SVGAGI. The CDR3 sequence is 11 residues long. V was trimmed by 2 bases and J by 7 bases, leaving 6 bases between them. The CDR3 protein is CASSYGGEQYF. CDR3 nucleotides: TGTGCCAGCAGTTACGGGGGGGAGCAGTACTTC.

This clonotype came up many times. As DNA, the CDR3 is TGTGCCAGCAGTTGGGACAGGGCGCGATCACCCCTCCACTTT. This gives the protein CASSWDRARSPLHF. V is TRBV6-1 and J is TRBJ1-6; TRBD1 matches at 9 bases. This CDR3 has 14 amino acids. V dropped 5 bases and J dropped 10; count of bases not matched to a gene: 6. Looked up from germline, CDR1 is MNHNS and CDR2 is SASEGT.

This clonotype was recorded many times. V and J are TRBV20-1 and TRBJ1-6; D might be TRBD1 (5 bases). Trimming took 5 bases from V and 7 from J, leaving 12 bases between them. The CDR3 sequence is 13 residues long. Looked up from germline, CDR1 is DFQATT and CDR2 is SNEGSKA (reference sequence). The CDR3: CSAWDRRNSPLHF. The CDR3 DNA sequence: TGCAGTGCTTGGGACCGACGAAATTCACCCCTCCACTTT.

This clonotype came up many times. The V and J genes are TRBV7-9 and TRBJ2-3; 7 bases fit TRBD2. Germline V CDR1 and CDR2: SEHNR, FQNEAQ (reference sequence). Trimming cost V 2 bases and J 6 bases; bases outside gene matches: 11. The CDR3 consists of 16 residues. This CDR3 reads CASSLWLRREPDTQYF. The CDR3, as DNA: TGTGCCAGCAGCTTATGGTTGAGGCGGGAGCCCGATACGCAGTATTTT. The full variable domain, its missing parts supplied by reference TRBV7-9 and TRBJ2-3, is DTGVSQNPRHKITKRGQNVTFRCDPISEHNRLYWYRQTLGQGPEFLTYFQNEAQLEKSRLLSDRFSAERPKGSFSTLEIQRTEQGDSAMYLCASSLWLRREPDTQYFGPGTRLTVL.

The sample holds many counts of this clonotype. V gene TRBV28 combines with J gene TRBJ2-7; 7 nucleotides agree with TRBD2. This CDR3 contains 14 residues. Germline V CDR1 and CDR2: MDHEN, SYDVKM. Losses at the gene ends were 7 bases for V and 6 bases for J; bases not matched to a gene: 12. CDR3 coding DNA: TGTGCCAGCATTGGAGGGACGGCTAGCGGCGAGCAGTACTTC. It encodes CASIGGTASGEQYF.

This clonotype has ten or more counts. The V call is TRBV6-2 or TRBV6-3, the J call TRBJ2-6, with D possibly being TRBD2 (6 bases). The CDR3 sequence is 14 residues long. In germline, CDR1 is MNHEY, CDR2 SVGEGT. Deletions cut 7 bases from V and 4 bases from J, with 11 bases between. CDR3 bases: TGTGCCAGCATTCTAGCGTCCGGGGCCAACGTCCTGACTTTC. This codes for CASILASGANVLTF.

This clonotype has at least ten counts. The CDR3 is CASSQRLAGGSEQFF. The CDR3 nucleotides read TGTGCCAGCAGCCAAAGACTAGCGGGGGGGAGTGAGCAGTTCTTC. The rearrangement links TRBV7-3 to TRBJ2-1, with 14 bases identical to TRBD2. Germline values: CDR1 SGHTA, CDR2 FQGTGA. V was clipped by 5 bases and J by 9 bases; unmatched bases: 6. There are 15 residues in the CDR3.

This clonotype was recorded many times. V gene TRBV5-1 combines with J gene TRBJ1-3; no firm D call. CDR3 length: 14 amino acids. Germline-derived CDR1 and CDR2 are SGHRS and YFSETQ. V was shortened by 4 bases and J by 1 base, with 9 bases between the two germline ends. This CDR3 is CASSASRSGNTIYF. The CDR3 region has the DNA TGCGCCAGCAGCGCCTCTAGGTCTGGAAACACCATATATTTT.

In its sample, this clonotype was seen many times. The chain joins TRBV29-1 to TRBJ2-1; D gene uncertain. Per germline, CDR1 SQVTM and CDR2 ANQGSEA. The V end lost 4 bases, the J end lost 4 bases, and 23 bases lay between the germline ends. The CDR3 is 17 amino acids. Here the CDR3 reads CSVVPLVRRQVYNEQFF. In DNA, the CDR3 is TGCAGCGTTGTACCTTTAGTGAGAAGACAAGTGTACAATGAGCAGTTCTTC.

This clonotype appeared many times. This chain connects TRBV29-1 to TRBJ2-2; D is tentatively TRBD1 or TRBD2 (6 bases each). The CDR3 runs 14 residues. The V end lost 4 bases, the J end lost 7 bases, and 16 bases lay between the germline ends. In germline, CDR1 is SQVTM, CDR2 ANQGSEA. CDR3 in DNA: TGCAGCGTTGGGTTCAGGGGAGGTATCGGGGAGCTGTTTTTT. It translates to CSVGFRGGIGELFF.

The table lists this clonotype with many counts. The chain links TRBV6-5 to TRBJ2-1; TRBD2 might be the D (6 bases). Germline CDR1 and CDR2: MNHEY and SVGAGI. The ends were cut back, 7 bases at V and 5 bases at J, with 18 bases in the middle. This CDR3 comprises 15 residues. The CDR3 sequence: CASTPGGQKHNEQFF. The CDR3 coding sequence is TGTGCCAGCACCCCCGGAGGGCAGAAGCACAATGAGCAGTTCTTC.

This clonotype was seen more than once but under ten times. V usage is TRBV18 and J usage is TRBJ2-6; 10 positions agree with TRBD1. This CDR3 contains 20 residues. Germline CDR1 and CDR2: KGHSH and LQKENI. The V segment lost 2 bases and the J segment 3 bases; nucleotides outside the gene matches: 13. CDR3 in amino acids: CASSPISRRQGASGANVLTF. The CDR3 DNA follows: TGTGCCAGCTCACCAATATCCCGGAGACAGGGGGCCAGTGGGGCCAACGTCCTGACTTTC.

This clonotype was seen many times. This chain connects TRBV7-8 to TRBJ2-1; tentative D call: TRBD1 (6 bases). The CDR3 has 14 residues. V gave up 0 bases and J gave up 6 bases, with 9 bases separating them. Germline lookup yields CDR1 SGHVS and CDR2 FQNEAQ. The CDR3 sequence: CASSLAFRGNEQFF. The CDR3 bases are TGTGCCAGCAGCTTAGCGTTCAGGGGCAATGAGCAGTTCTTC.

This clonotype has just a few counts. The chain is built from TRBV2 and TRBJ1-2; possibly TRBD1 for D (6 bases). Germline CDR1 reads SNHLY; CDR2 reads FYNNEI. Trimming removed 3 bases at V and 4 bases at J, with 9 bases between. The CDR3 has 13 amino acids. The CDR3 protein is CASSEGRGYGYTF. In nucleotides, the CDR3 is TGTGCCAGCAGTGAGGGCAGGGGCTATGGCTACACCTTC.

This clonotype was counted at least ten times. This sequence joins TRBV12-3 or TRBV12-4 and TRBJ2-3; 10 bases line up with TRBD2. The J segment lost 6 bases and the V segment lost 6 bases, leaving 15 bases of the junction unmatched. The CDR3 covers 17 residues. The CDR3 is CASRSEGASGSPDTQYF. DNA of the CDR3: TGTGCCAGCAGATCAGAGGGAGCTAGCGGGAGCCCCGATACGCAGTATTTT.

This clonotype came up many times. The J gene is TRBJ1-5, the V gene TRBV5-1; unclear D gene. CDR1 is SGHRS, CDR2 YFSETQ, per germline. Between the trimmed V and J ends, which lost 0 bases and 5 bases, there was a span of 9 bases. CDR3 length equals 14 residues. CDR3 in amino acids: CASSLGSVDQPQHF. The CDR3 DNA sequence: TGCGCCAGCAGCTTGGGGTCGGTGGATCAGCCCCAGCATTTT.

This clonotype was counted many times. The V and J genes are TRBV15 and TRBJ2-3; possibly TRBD2 for D (5 bases). Trimming removed 0 bases from V and 2 bases from J, with 15 bases in between. From germline, CDR1 is LNHNV and CDR2 YYDKDF (reference sequence). The CDR3 covers 17 residues. The CDR3 is CATSRDPPPGNTDTQYF. In nucleotides, the CDR3 is TGTGCCACCAGCAGAGATCCCCCTCCGGGAAACACAGATACGCAGTATTTT.

CDR3 DNA: TGTGCCAGCAGCTTTAGCTCCGCCTTCTACAATGAGCAGTTCTTC. Translating it yields CASSFSSAFYNEQFF. This chain links TRBV7-9 with TRBJ2-1; D ambiguous. The CDR3 has 15 residues. Looked up from germline, CDR1 is SEHNR and CDR2 is FQNEAQ (reference sequence). The V gene lost 3 bases and the J gene lost 3 bases, with 12 bases spanning the gap.